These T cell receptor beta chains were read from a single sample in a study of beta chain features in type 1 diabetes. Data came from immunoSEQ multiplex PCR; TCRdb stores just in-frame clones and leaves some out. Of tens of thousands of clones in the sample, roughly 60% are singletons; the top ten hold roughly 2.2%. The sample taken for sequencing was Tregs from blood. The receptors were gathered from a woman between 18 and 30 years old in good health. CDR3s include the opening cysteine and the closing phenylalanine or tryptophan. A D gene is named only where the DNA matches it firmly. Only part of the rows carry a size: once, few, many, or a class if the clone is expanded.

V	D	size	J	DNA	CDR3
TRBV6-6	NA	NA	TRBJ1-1	TGTGCCAGCAGTTACCCGACCAGGGTCTTAGACACTGAAGCTTTCTTT	CASSYPTRVLDTEAFF
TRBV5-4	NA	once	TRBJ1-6	TGTGCCAGCAGCTTTAGAGGGGGCTATAATTCACCCCTCCACTTT	CASSFRGGYNSPLHF
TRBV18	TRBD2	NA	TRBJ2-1	TGTGCCAGCTCACCCTATCTAGCGGCGGCCTACAATGAGCAGTTCTTC	CASSPYLAAAYNEQFF
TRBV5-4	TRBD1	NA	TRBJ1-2	TGTGCCAGCAGCCAAGACGACAGGGTAAATGGCTACACCTTC	CASSQDDRVNGYTF
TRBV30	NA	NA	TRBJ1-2	TGTGCCTGGAGTTCCCTTTGGGGGCACTATGGCTACACCTTC	CAWSSLWGHYGYTF
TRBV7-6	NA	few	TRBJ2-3	TGTGCCAGCAGCCTCAGGGGTAGAAGCACAGATACGCAGTATTTT	CASSLRGRSTDTQYF
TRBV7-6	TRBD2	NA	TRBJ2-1	TGTGCCAGCAGCTTATGGACTAGCGGGAGGGATATCGGAAACAATGAGCAGTTCTTC	CASSLWTSGRDIGNNEQFF
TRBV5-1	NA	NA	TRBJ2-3	TGCGCCAGCAGCCTATTCTTATCGGATACGCAGTATTTT	CASSLFLSDTQYF
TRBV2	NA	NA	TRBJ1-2	TGTGCCAGCATCCCGGACAATTATGGCTACACCTTC	CASIPDNYGYTF
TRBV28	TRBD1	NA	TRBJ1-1	TGTGCCAGCAGTTCCCAGGGGGCGGACACTGAAGCTTTCTTT	CASSSQGADTEAFF
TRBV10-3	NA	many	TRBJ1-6	TGTGCCATCAGTGAGTCAGGGGGAAATTCACCCCTCCACTTT	CAISESGGNSPLHF
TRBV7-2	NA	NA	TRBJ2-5	TGTGCCAGCAGCCAACCCTCCGTCGCGGGGGCTTTAGCGACCCAGTACTTC	CASSQPSVAGALATQYF
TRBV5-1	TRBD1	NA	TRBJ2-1	TGCGCCAGCAGCGCGGGACCGGGACAGGGCGGTGAGCAGTTCTTC	CASSAGPGQGGEQFF
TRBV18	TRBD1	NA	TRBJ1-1	TGTGCCAGCTCAGCATTTACAGGGGAGTCCACTGAAGCTTTCTTT	CASSAFTGESTEAFF
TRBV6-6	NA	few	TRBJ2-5	TGTGCCAGCAGCTCGACCGTCAGGGGTCGGGAGACCCAGTACTTC	CASSSTVRGRETQYF
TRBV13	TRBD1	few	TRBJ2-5	TGTGCCAGTGGAACAGGGGGCGTGGAGACCCAGTACTTC	CASGTGGVETQYF
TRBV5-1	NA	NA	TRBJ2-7	TGCGCCAGCAGCTTGGAACCCGACAGCTACGAGCAGTACTTC	CASSLEPDSYEQYF
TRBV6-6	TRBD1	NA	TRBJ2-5	TGTGCCAGCAGTTACGGGACAGGGCTCCAAGAGACCCAGTACTTC	CASSYGTGLQETQYF
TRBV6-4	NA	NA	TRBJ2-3	TGTGCCAGCAGTGAACAGCTCTACACAGATACGCAGTATTTT	CASSEQLYTDTQYF